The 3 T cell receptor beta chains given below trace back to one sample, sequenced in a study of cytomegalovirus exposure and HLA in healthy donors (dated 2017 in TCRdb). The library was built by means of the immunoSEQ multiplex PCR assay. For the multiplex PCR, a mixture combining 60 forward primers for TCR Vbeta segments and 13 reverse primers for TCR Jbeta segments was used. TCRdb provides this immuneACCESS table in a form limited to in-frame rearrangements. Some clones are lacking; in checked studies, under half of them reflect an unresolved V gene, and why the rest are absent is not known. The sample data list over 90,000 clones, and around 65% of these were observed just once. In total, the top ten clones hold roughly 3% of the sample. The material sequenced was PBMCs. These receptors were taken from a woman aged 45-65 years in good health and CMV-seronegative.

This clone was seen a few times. The CDR3, as DNA: TGTGCCAGCAGCGCACGAGAGTCCGGAGAGACCCAGTACTTC. This gives the protein CASSARESGETQYF. The chain joins TRBV7-9 to TRBJ2-5; D is unclear. V was trimmed by 5 bases and J by 4 bases, leaving 14 bases between them. The length of the CDR3 is 14 residues. The germline gives CDR1 SEHNR, CDR2 FQNEAQ (reference sequence).

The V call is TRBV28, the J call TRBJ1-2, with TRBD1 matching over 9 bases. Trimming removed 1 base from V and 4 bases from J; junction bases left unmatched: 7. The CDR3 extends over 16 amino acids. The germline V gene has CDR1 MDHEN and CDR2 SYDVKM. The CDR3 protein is CASSLSTGGLGYGYTF. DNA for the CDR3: TGTGCCAGCAGTTTATCAACAGGGGGCCTTGGCTATGGCTACACCTTC.

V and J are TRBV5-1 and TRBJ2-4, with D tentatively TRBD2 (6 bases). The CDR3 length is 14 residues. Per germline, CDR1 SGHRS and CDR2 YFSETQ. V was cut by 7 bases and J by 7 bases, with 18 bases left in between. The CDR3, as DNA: TGCGCCAGCGGAAGTGGGACTCGAGGTAACATTCAGTACTTC. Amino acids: CASGSGTRGNIQYF.